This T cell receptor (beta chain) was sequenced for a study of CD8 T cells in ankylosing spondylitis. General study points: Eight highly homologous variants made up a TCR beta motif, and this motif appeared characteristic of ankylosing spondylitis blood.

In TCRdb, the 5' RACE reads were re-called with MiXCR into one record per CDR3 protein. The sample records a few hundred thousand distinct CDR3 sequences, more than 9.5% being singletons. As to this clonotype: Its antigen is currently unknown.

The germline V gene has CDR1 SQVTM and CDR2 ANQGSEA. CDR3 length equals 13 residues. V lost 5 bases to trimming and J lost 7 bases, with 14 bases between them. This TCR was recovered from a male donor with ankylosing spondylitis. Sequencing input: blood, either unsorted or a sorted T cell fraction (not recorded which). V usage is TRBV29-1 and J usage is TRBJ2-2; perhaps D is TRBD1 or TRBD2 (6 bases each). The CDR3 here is CSVTIGGSGELFF. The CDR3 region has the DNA TGCAGCGTTACCATAGGGGGGAGCGGGGAGCTGTTTTTT.